This T cell receptor beta chain is from a study of T-cell reconstitution after alpha-beta-depleted transplantation in children. General study points: Certain patients had high TCRbeta diversity at day 60, and it came from recipient T cells and thymic progenitors that survived. Reportedly, roughly two months post-transplant, alpha-beta T cells arose from several hundred expanded graft clones. A year post-transplant, T-cell counts and diversity derived mostly from newly produced T cells.

Germline CDR1 DFQATT, CDR2 SNEGSKA (reference sequence). The V and J ends lost 4 bases and 7 bases respectively, with 17 bases between them. The CDR3 is 14 residues long. Preparation of the TCRbeta library involved a method that used unique molecular identifiers. A single record per CDR3 protein comes from TCRdb applying MiXCR to the PCR reads. The sample includes about 600,000 distinct CDR3 sequences, 23% of them seen just once. This clonotype has just a few counts. The antigen remains undetermined. The starting material was PBMCs, mostly from graft donor cells, obtained 360 days after TCRalphabeta/CD19-depleted stem cell transplant. The chain links TRBV20-1 to TRBJ2-1; D is perhaps TRBD1 (6 bases). The receptor was derived from a boy under two years old who had a stem cell transplant for acute myeloid leukemia, so the T cells may come from the graft donor. In DNA form, the CDR3 reads TGCAGTGCTACGGCCGCAACAGGGCGAAATGAGCAGTTCTTC. This sequence encodes CSATAATGRNEQFF.